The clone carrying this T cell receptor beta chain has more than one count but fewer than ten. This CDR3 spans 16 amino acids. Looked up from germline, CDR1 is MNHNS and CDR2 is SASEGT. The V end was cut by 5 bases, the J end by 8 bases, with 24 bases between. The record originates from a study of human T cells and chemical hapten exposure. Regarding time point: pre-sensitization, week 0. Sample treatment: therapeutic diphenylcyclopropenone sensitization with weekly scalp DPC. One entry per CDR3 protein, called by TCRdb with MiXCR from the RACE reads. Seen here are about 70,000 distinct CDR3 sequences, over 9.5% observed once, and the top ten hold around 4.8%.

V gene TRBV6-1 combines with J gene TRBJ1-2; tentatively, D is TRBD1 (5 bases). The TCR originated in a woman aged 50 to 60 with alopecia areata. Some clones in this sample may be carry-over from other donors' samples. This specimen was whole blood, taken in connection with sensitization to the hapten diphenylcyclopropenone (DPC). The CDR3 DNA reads TGTGCCAGCAGTTCCACCGACAGCCCCCTGTGGCGGGGCTACACCTTC. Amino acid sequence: CASSSTDSPLWRGYTF.